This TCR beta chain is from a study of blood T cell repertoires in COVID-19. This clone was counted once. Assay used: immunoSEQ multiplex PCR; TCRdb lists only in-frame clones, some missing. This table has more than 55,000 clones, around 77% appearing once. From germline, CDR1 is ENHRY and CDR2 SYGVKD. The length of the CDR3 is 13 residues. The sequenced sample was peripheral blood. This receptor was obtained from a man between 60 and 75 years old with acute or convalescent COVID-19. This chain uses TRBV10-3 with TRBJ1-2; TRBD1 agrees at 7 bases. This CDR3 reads CGTGTVKGEGYTF. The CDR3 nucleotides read TGTGGAACCGGGACAGTGAAAGGAGAAGGCTACACCTTC.